One sample yielded the 18 T cell receptor beta chains listed below, sequenced in a study of CD8 T cells in Susac syndrome. With random hexamers, reverse transcription was performed on about 0.5 to 1 ug of RNA. One entry per CDR3 protein, called by TCRdb with MiXCR from the immunoSEQ multiplex PCR reads. Here the sample spans 100,000 to 150,000 distinct CDR3 sequences, over 85% being singletons. Source material: CD4+ T cells from PBMCs. The source of these receptors is a human donor in good health.

The chain is built from TRBV3-1 and TRBJ1-1, with a weak D call TRBD1 (5 bases). Trimming left V 2 bases short and J 6 bases short, with 19 bases between. This CDR3 has 16 amino acids. The germline V gene has CDR1 LGHDT and CDR2 YNNKEL (reference sequence). The CDR3 here is CASSQLGLGRDAEAFF. CDR3 nucleotides: TGTGCCAGCAGCCAATTGGGCCTTGGGAGGGACGCTGAAGCTTTCTTT.

The chain uses TRBV7-2 and TRBJ1-1; TRBD1 is a possible D gene (6 bases). This CDR3 is built from 12 residues. Trimming pared 6 bases from V and 7 bases from J, leaving 12 bases between. CDR1 is SGHTA, CDR2 FQGNSA, per germline. Here the CDR3 reads CASSAGQREAFF. The DNA for the CDR3 is TGTGCCAGCAGTGCCGGACAGCGTGAAGCTTTCTTT.

The chain recombines TRBV2 with TRBJ1-2; 7 bases are shared with TRBD1. Per the germline V gene, CDR1 is SNHLY and CDR2 is FYNNEI. The trim removed 7 bases at V and 6 bases at J, leaving 11 bases unmatched. This CDR3 has 14 amino acids. CDR3 sequence: CASNRGGGQNGYTF. In DNA form, the CDR3 reads TGTGCCAGCAATCGGGGAGGGGGCCAAAATGGCTACACCTTC.

The chain joins TRBV9 to TRBJ2-1; TRBD1 or TRBD2 may be the D gene (5 bases each). Trimming took off 4 bases at V and 5 bases at J, with 10 bases between the two ends. CDR1 and CDR2 (germline): SGDLS, YYNGEE. CDR3 length: 13 residues. CDR3 sequence reads: CASSSGTHNEQFF. The CDR3 DNA is TGTGCCAGCAGCTCCGGGACCCACAATGAGCAGTTCTTC.

This chain uses TRBV6-1 with TRBJ1-2; 7 nucleotides align to TRBD1. Per the germline V gene, CDR1 is MNHNS and CDR2 is SASEGT. This CDR3 spans 16 amino acids. The V and J ends lost 2 bases and 2 bases, in that order; junction bases with no gene match: 8. The CDR3 loop is CASSERAGTENYGYTF. The CDR3, as DNA: TGTGCCAGCAGTGAAAGGGCCGGGACAGAGAACTATGGCTACACCTTC.

The chain links TRBV23-1 to TRBJ1-1; D remains unclear. TRBV23-1 falls under the ORF class, with uncertain function. Trimming removed 9 bases at V and 6 bases at J, with 5 bases between. The CDR3 totals 9 residues. CDR3 sequence reads: CARGSEAFF. As DNA, the CDR3 is TGCGCCAGGGGATCTGAAGCTTTCTTT.

The rearrangement uses TRBV19 and TRBJ2-3; 13 bases align to TRBD2. Per the germline V gene, CDR1 is LNHDA and CDR2 is SQIVND (reference sequence). The CDR3 runs to 16 residues. The ends lost 6 bases at V and 3 bases at J; junction bases unmatched: 6. CDR3 region: CASSRTSGSTTDTQYF. CDR3 bases: TGTGCCAGTAGCAGGACTAGCGGGAGTACGACAGATACGCAGTATTTT.

This chain joins TRBV7-2 and TRBJ2-2; D perhaps matches TRBD1 (5 bases). This CDR3 has 13 residues. Trimming took 7 bases from V and 6 from J, leaving 12 bases between them. Per germline, CDR1 SGHTA and CDR2 FQGNSA. The CDR3 region is CASTPEQAGELFF. The CDR3 DNA is TGTGCCAGCACCCCGGAACAGGCCGGGGAGCTGTTTTTT.

This clonotype showed up just once. The chain combines TRBV5-6 with TRBJ2-7, with TRBD2 identical over 8 bases. Germline lookup yields CDR1 SGHDT and CDR2 YYEEEE. CDR3 length: 14 residues. Unmatched junction bases numbered 3, after V lost 0 bases and J lost 4 bases. In nucleotides, the CDR3 is TGTGCCAGCAGCTTGGCCCCGGGGGGGTACGAGCAGTACTTC. Amino acids: CASSLAPGGYEQYF.

V usage is TRBV2 and J usage is TRBJ2-1; 7 positions match TRBD2. V dropped 7 bases and J dropped 4; count of bases not matched to a gene: 10. The CDR3 is 15 amino acids. Germline loops: CDR1 SNHLY, CDR2 FYNNEI. For the CDR3, the DNA is TGTGCCAGCATCCAGCGCGCTAGCGGTTACAATGAGCAGTTCTTC. Translating it yields CASIQRASGYNEQFF.

The genes are TRBV7-9 and TRBJ1-2, with D possibly TRBD1 on 5 matching bases. This CDR3 region has 13 residues. Trimming shortened V by 3 bases and J by 7 bases, and 12 bases separated the two germline ends. CDR1 and CDR2 from the germline V gene are SEHNR and FQNEAQ (reference sequence). CDR3 loop: CASSFRDFSGYTF. CDR3 nucleotides: TGTGCCAGCAGCTTCCGGGACTTCTCTGGCTACACCTTC. The variable domain in full, with the rest retrieved from reference TRBV7-9 and TRBJ1-2, is DTGVSQNPRHKITKRGQNVTFRCDPISEHNRLYWYRQTLGQGPEFLTYFQNEAQLEKSRLLSDRFSAERPKGSFSTLEIQRTEQGDSAMYLCASSFRDFSGYTFGSGTRLTVV.

The chain has TRBV7-9 and TRBJ2-1; TRBD1 aligns across 12 bases. The CDR3 is 17 residues long. Germline CDR1 reads SEHNR; CDR2 reads FQNEAQ (reference sequence). V gave up 7 bases and J gave up 9 bases; unmatched junction bases: 16. CDR3 bases: TGTGCCAGCACCCCTCAAGGGGGGACAGGGGGCGTGGGTGAGCAGTTCTTC. Translating it yields CASTPQGGTGGVGEQFF.

This rearrangement joins TRBV29-1 to TRBJ1-2; TRBD1 might be the D (5 bases). This CDR3 is 12 amino acids long. CDR1 is SQVTM, CDR2 ANQGSEA, per germline. Between the trimmed V and J ends, which lost 3 bases and 8 bases, there was a span of 13 bases. The CDR3 DNA reads TGCAGCGTTGAGGAGGGGAGGTGGGGCTACACCTTC. Translated, it gives CSVEEGRWGYTF.

The genes are TRBV29-1 and TRBJ2-2; D is unclear. The CDR3 runs to 13 residues. Germline V gene sequence: CDR1 SQVTM, CDR2 ANQGSEA. Trimming cost V 1 base and J 4 bases, with 7 bases left between them. The CDR3: CSVEGAFTGELFF. The CDR3 region has the DNA TGCAGCGTTGAAGGGGCGTTCACCGGGGAGCTGTTTTTT.

V and J are TRBV6-2 or TRBV6-3 and TRBJ2-5; perhaps TRBD2 as D (6 bases). The germline V gene encodes CDR1 MNHEY and CDR2 SVGEGT. This CDR3 region has 15 residues. Trimming removed 7 bases at V and 5 bases at J, with 20 bases between. The CDR3 sequence is CASTGLDRLGETQYF. The CDR3, as DNA: TGTGCCAGCACGGGACTCGACCGCTTGGGGGAGACCCAGTACTTC.

The chain combines TRBV5-1 with TRBJ2-3, with TRBD1 matching over 7 bases. The CDR3 totals 15 residues. V lost 3 bases and J lost 2; bases outside the gene matches: 6. Germline CDR1 reads SGHRS; CDR2 reads YFSETQ. CDR3 amino acids: CASSSQGQSTDTQYF. DNA of the CDR3: TGCGCCAGCAGCTCGCAGGGACAGTCCACAGATACGCAGTATTTT.

This rearrangement joins TRBV7-6 to TRBJ2-5; D possibly corresponds to TRBD1 (6 bases). V was shortened by 2 bases and J by 1 base, with 11 bases between the two germline ends. The CDR3 sequence is 15 residues long. CDR1 is SGHVS and CDR2 is FNYEAQ in the germline V gene. This CDR3 is CASSLNGQSQETQYF. As DNA, the CDR3 is TGTGCCAGCAGCTTAAACGGACAGTCCCAAGAGACCCAGTACTTC.

This clonotype appeared a single time. The V call is TRBV29-1, the J call TRBJ1-2, with 9 bases matching TRBD1. The CDR3 has 16 residues. The V and J ends lost 4 bases and 5 bases, in that order; junction bases with no gene match: 14. The germline V gene encodes CDR1 SQVTM and CDR2 ANQGSEA. As DNA, the CDR3 is TGCAGCGTTGGACCACAGGGGGCGCCCCCCCCTTATGGCTACACCTTC. It specifies CSVGPQGAPPPYGYTF.